This entry lists 32 T cell receptor beta chains sequenced from one sample in a study of regulatory T cells in long-lasting Graves disease. Both iRepertoire HTBI primers and Arm-PCR of CDR3 regions were used to build the TCR beta libraries. TCRdb reprocessed the multiplex PCR reads with MiXCR, giving one entry per CDR3 protein. The sample yields fewer than 550,000 distinct CDR3 sequences, more than 15% seen once. Time point indicated: newly diagnosed GD, antithyroid drugs for less than 3 months. Preparation of the TCR library used RNA extracted from PBMCs. This same sample was also part of a study on T cells in Graves' hyperthyroidism and ophthalmopathy.

The starting material was peripheral blood mononuclear cells (PBMCs), obtained at new diagnosis, from a patient treated with antithyroid drugs. Source of these receptors: a woman aged 35-60 years with Graves disease.

This clonotype was found many times. The CDR3 here is CSAGTSGGTNQETQYF. The CDR3 coding sequence is TGCAGTGCCGGGACTAGCGGGGGAACAAACCAAGAGACCCAGTACTTC. The chain links TRBV20-1 to TRBJ2-5; TRBD2 agrees at 14 bases. The ends lost 6 bases at V and 0 bases at J; junction bases unmatched: 6. CDR1 DFQATT and CDR2 SNEGSKA come from the germline V gene (reference sequence). CDR3 size: 16 residues.

This clonotype was recorded many times. The chain has TRBV28 and TRBJ2-7; D may match TRBD1 or TRBD2 (5 bases each). Germline lookup yields CDR1 MDHEN and CDR2 SYDVKM. The ends were cut back, 4 bases at V and 2 bases at J, with 9 bases in the middle. This CDR3 is built from 13 residues. The CDR3 sequence: CASSSGTPYEQYF. CDR3 bases: TGTGCCAGCAGTTCAGGGACGCCCTACGAGCAGTACTTC. The full variable domain, completed using reference TRBV28 and TRBJ2-7, is DVKVTQSSRYLVKRTGEKVFLECVQDMDHENMFWYRQDPGLGLRLIYFSYDVKMKEKGDIPEGYSVSREKKERFSLILESASTNQTSMYLCASSSGTPYEQYFGPGTRLTVT.

In this sample, this clonotype turned up many times. The V and J genes are TRBV28 and TRBJ1-4; D call uncertain. This CDR3 is built from 12 residues. With 5 bases removed from V and 8 bases from J, the gap between germline ends came to 9 bases. Germline V gene data show CDR1 as MDHEN and CDR2 as SYDVKM. The CDR3 reads CASSLLREKLFF. The CDR3 coding sequence is TGTGCCAGCAGTCTGTTAAGGGAAAAACTGTTTTTT.

At least ten counts were recorded for this clonotype. The DNA for the CDR3 is TGCGCCAGCAGTGAGTCAGGGGACACTATATACAATGAGCAGTTCTTC. It codes for CASSESGDTIYNEQFF. The chain uses TRBV10-1 and TRBJ2-1; D perhaps matches TRBD1 (6 bases). The germline CDR1 and CDR2 sequences are WNHNN and SYGVQD (reference sequence). V lost 0 bases, J lost 4 bases, and 13 bases lay in between. The CDR3 runs 16 residues.

This clonotype appeared a few times. The rearrangement links TRBV6-1 to TRBJ2-2; 8 bases line up with TRBD1. The V and J ends lost 10 bases and 5 bases, in that order; junction bases with no gene match: 9. The CDR3 length is 14 residues. Germline-derived CDR1 and CDR2 are MNHNS and SASEGT. CDR3 DNA sequence: TGTGCCATTCGACGGGACAGGACGACCGGGGAGCTGTTTTTT. Translated: CAIRRDRTTGELFF.

The chain has TRBV7-2 and TRBJ1-3; no reliable D call. The CDR3 is 14 amino acids. Germline assignment: CDR1 SGHTA and CDR2 FQGNSA. Trimming shortened V by 2 bases and J by 0 bases, and 5 bases separated the two germline ends. CDR3 bases: TGTGCCAGCAGCTTAATGTCCTCTGGAAACACCATATATTTT. It specifies CASSLMSSGNTIYF. Based on the CDR3 plus reference TRBV7-2 and TRBJ1-3, the full variable domain is GAGVSQSPSNKVTEKGKDVELRCDPISGHTALYWYRQSLGQGLEFLIYFQGNSAPDKSGLPSDRFSAERTGGSVSTLTIQRTQQEDSAVYLCASSLMSSGNTIYFGEGSWLTVV.

The chain combines TRBV6-1 with TRBJ1-5, with TRBD1 as a possible D gene (5 bases). V lost 0 bases, J lost 7 bases, and 16 bases lay in between. Germline V gene sequence: CDR1 MNHNS, CDR2 SASEGT. This CDR3 contains 16 residues. CDR3 DNA sequence: TGTGCCAGCAGTGAAGCCGGGTGGGGAGGGGACCAGCCCCAGCATTTT. It translates to CASSEAGWGGDQPQHF.

In its sample, this clonotype was seen many times. CDR3 nucleotides: TGTGCCAGCAGCGCAGGACAGGCCAATCAGCCCCAGCATTTT. It is translated as CASSAGQANQPQHF. The chain has TRBV9 and TRBJ1-5, with 7 bases that match TRBD1. V trimming: 3 bases; J trimming: 3 bases; junction bases outside the gene matches: 3. This CDR3 region has 14 residues. Germline V gives CDR1 SGDLS, CDR2 YYNGEE.

This clonotype was seen many times. The chain joins TRBV11-2 to TRBJ1-2; the D gene is possibly TRBD1 (5 bases). V was trimmed by 6 bases and J by 2 bases, leaving 10 bases between them. CDR1 and CDR2 (germline): SGHAT, FQNNGV. There are 13 residues in the CDR3. The CDR3 nucleotides read TGTGCCAGCAGGACAGAAGGGAACTATGGCTACACCTTC. It encodes CASRTEGNYGYTF.

V usage is TRBV28 and J usage is TRBJ2-7, with D possibly matching TRBD1 (5 bases). CDR1 MDHEN and CDR2 SYDVKM come from the germline V gene. The CDR3 contains 15 residues. V shed 3 bases and J shed 0 bases, with 12 bases lying between them. The CDR3 DNA follows: TGTGCCAGCAGTTTTTCTCCGGACAACTCCTACGAGCAGTACTTC. Translated: CASSFSPDNSYEQYF.

This chain uses TRBV10-1 with TRBJ2-3; no clear D gene. Germline values: CDR1 WNHNN, CDR2 SYGVQD (reference sequence). CDR3 length equals 15 residues. The V and J ends lost 0 bases and 7 bases respectively, with 14 bases between them. The CDR3 region is CASSESKVGSNTQYF. CDR3 coding DNA: TGCGCCAGCAGTGAGTCGAAGGTGGGATCGAATACGCAGTATTTT.

This clonotype was observed many times. The chain joins TRBV2 to TRBJ2-3; unclear D gene. Germline V gives CDR1 SNHLY, CDR2 FYNNEI. The V end lost 9 bases, the J end lost 4 bases, and 8 bases lay between the germline ends. The length of the CDR3 is 11 residues. Here the CDR3 DNA reads TGTGCCAGTGCTCTCGCAGATACGCAGTATTTT. This gives the protein CASALADTQYF.

This clonotype was observed a handful of times. V and J are TRBV6-5 and TRBJ1-2; TRBD1 is a possible D gene (5 bases). CDR1 and CDR2 (germline): MNHEY, SVGAGI. The V end lost 4 bases, the J end lost 2 bases, and 11 bases lay between the germline ends. This CDR3 contains 14 residues. CDR3: CASSSGWGNYGYTF. In DNA, the CDR3 is TGTGCCAGCAGTTCAGGGTGGGGCAACTATGGCTACACCTTC.

This clonotype was recorded at least ten times. The CDR3 region is CASSPAGQYNEQFF. CDR3 sequence (DNA): TGCGCCAGCAGCCCGGCGGGGCAGTACAATGAGCAGTTCTTC. This chain connects TRBV5-1 to TRBJ2-1; D perhaps matches TRBD2 (6 bases). Trimming stripped 4 bases from V and 4 bases from J, with 12 bases between. The CDR3 covers 14 residues. Germline CDR1 and CDR2: SGHRS and YFSETQ.

This clonotype was counted ten times or more. This chain uses TRBV2 with TRBJ1-6; unclear D gene. Germline assignment: CDR1 SNHLY and CDR2 FYNNEI. V gave up 7 bases and J gave up 9 bases, with 16 bases separating them. This CDR3 region has 14 residues. The CDR3 sequence is CASMGLVVGSPLHF. For the CDR3, the DNA is TGTGCCAGCATGGGTCTAGTGGTGGGTTCACCCCTCCACTTT.

The V gene is TRBV5-1, the J gene TRBJ2-6; D not certain. Trimming stripped 0 bases from V and 2 bases from J, with 12 bases between. The CDR3 loop spans 17 amino acids. The germline gives CDR1 SGHRS, CDR2 YFSETQ. The CDR3 here is CASSLAYVGPGANVLTF. The CDR3 DNA is TGCGCCAGCAGCTTGGCCTATGTTGGTCCTGGGGCCAACGTCCTGACTTTC. The full variable domain, in which reference TRBV5-1 and TRBJ2-6 provide the parts outside the CDR3, is KAGVTQTPRYLIKTRGQQVTLSCSPISGHRSVSWYQQTPGQGLQFLFEYFSETQRNKGNFPGRFSGRQFSNSRSEMNVSTLELGDSALYLCASSLAYVGPGANVLTFGAGSRLTVL.

This clonotype was seen at least ten times. The chain joins TRBV19 to TRBJ1-5; 7 bases are a match to TRBD1. This CDR3 has 15 amino acids. Germline V CDR1 and CDR2: LNHDA, SQIVND (reference sequence). V shed 1 base and J 5 bases; nucleotides not matched to a gene: 5. Here the CDR3 DNA reads TGTGCCAGTAGTATAGTCAGGGGGGCATATCAGCCCCAGCATTTT. It encodes CASSIVRGAYQPQHF.

This chain connects TRBV12-3 or TRBV12-4 to TRBJ1-6; 7 nucleotides match TRBD1. The CDR3 runs to 16 residues. The V gene end was trimmed by 6 bases and the J gene end by 5 bases; junction bases not matched to a gene: 10. The CDR3 protein is CASRDTGAPNNSPLHF. The DNA for the CDR3 is TGTGCCAGCAGAGACACAGGGGCCCCTAATAATTCACCCCTCCACTTT.

This chain connects TRBV5-1 to TRBJ2-7; D is ambiguous. Germline CDR1 is SGHRS and CDR2 is YFSETQ. The germline V and J ends were trimmed by 0 bases and 2 bases, with 9 bases remaining between them. This CDR3 is built from 14 residues. Written as DNA, the CDR3 is TGCGCCAGCAGCTTGGGGACCTCGCCCTACGAGCAGTACTTC. This gives the protein CASSLGTSPYEQYF.

This chain connects TRBV9 to TRBJ2-2; D call uncertain. The V end was cut by 0 bases, the J end by 5 bases, with 14 bases between. The CDR3 runs to 16 residues. The germline V gene encodes CDR1 SGDLS and CDR2 YYNGEE. The CDR3 loop reads CASSVAVVGSTGELFF. Here the CDR3 DNA reads TGTGCCAGCAGCGTAGCTGTCGTTGGTTCTACCGGGGAGCTGTTTTTT. The full variable domain, rest sourced from reference TRBV9 and TRBJ2-2, is DSGVTQTPKHLITATGQRVTLRCSPRSGDLSVYWYQQSLDQGLQFLIQYYNGEERAKGNILERFSAQQFPDLHSELNLSSLELGDSALYFCASSVAVVGSTGELFFGEGSRLTVL.

This clonotype was counted ten times or more. The chain joins TRBV6-1 to TRBJ2-3, with 9 bases matching TRBD1. This CDR3 spans 15 amino acids. V lost 6 bases, J lost 4 bases, and 8 bases stayed unmatched. The V gene's germline CDR1 is MNHNS and CDR2 SASEGT. The CDR3, as DNA: TGTGCCAGCAGACACAGGGACAGGGCAGCAGATACGCAGTATTTT. Translated: CASRHRDRAADTQYF.

This clonotype was detected ten times or more. The rearrangement links TRBV3-1 to TRBJ2-7; D remains unclear. Germline CDR1 reads LGHDT; CDR2 reads YNNKEL (reference sequence). CDR3 length equals 13 residues. V lost 2 bases and J lost 4, with 9 bases in between. CDR3 loop: CASSQLERYEQYF. DNA of the CDR3: TGTGCCAGCAGCCAACTAGAACGGTACGAGCAGTACTTC.

Many counts were recorded for this clonotype. The rearrangement joins TRBV27 to TRBJ1-5; D might be TRBD1 (5 bases). V was pared by 3 bases and J by 6 bases, with 15 bases between. There are 15 residues in the CDR3. Germline V gene data show CDR1 as MNHEY and CDR2 as SMNVEV (reference sequence). The CDR3 protein is CASSLGTRVGQPQHF. CDR3 coding DNA: TGTGCCAGCAGTTTGGGGACGAGGGTGGGTCAGCCCCAGCATTTT.

This clonotype was found a few times. This rearrangement joins TRBV30 to TRBJ2-5; no clear D. CDR3 length equals 15 residues. In germline, CDR1 is GTSNPN, CDR2 SVGIG (reference sequence). V dropped 0 bases and J dropped 3 bases, with 14 bases sitting between them. The CDR3 DNA sequence: TGTGCCTGGAGTGTACTCACTGGGCGCGAAGAGACCCAGTACTTC. This sequence encodes CAWSVLTGREETQYF.

Comments on this clonotype: This sequence is one base from a far larger clone and is likely a read error. No conserved phenylalanine or tryptophan is present at the end of the CDR3, so a read error is the likely explanation. The rearrangement links TRBV4-2 to TRBJ2-3; D could derive from TRBD1 or TRBD2 (5 bases each). V lost 5 bases and J 0 bases, leaving 15 bases between the germline ends. This CDR3 is 16 amino acids long. CDR1 and CDR2 from the germline V gene are LGHNA and YNFKEQ. In DNA, the CDR3 is TGTGCCAGCAGCTTAGGGTCCCGGGGCAGCACAGATACGCAGTATCTT. Amino acids: CASSLGSRGSTDTQYL.

This rearrangement joins TRBV6-1 to TRBJ2-1; 7 nucleotides match TRBD2. Per the germline V gene, CDR1 is MNHNS and CDR2 is SASEGT. J gave up 5 bases and V 6 bases, and 13 bases lay outside the gene matches. CDR3 length: 16 residues. The CDR3 bases are TGTGCCAGCAGACCCGGTCCGGGGGGAACTAACAATGAGCAGTTCTTC. This codes for CASRPGPGGTNNEQFF.

The V call is TRBV29-1, the J call TRBJ1-2, with unresolved D. This CDR3 comprises 11 residues. CDR1 and CDR2 from the germline V gene are SQVTM and ANQGSEA. V was trimmed by 3 bases and J by 3 bases, leaving 5 bases between them. The CDR3 sequence is CSVESDYGYTF. The DNA for the CDR3 is TGCAGCGTTGAGAGCGACTATGGCTACACCTTC.

V is TRBV3-1 and J is TRBJ2-1, with D hard to call. The germline CDR1 and CDR2 sequences are LGHDT and YNNKEL (reference sequence). This CDR3 spans 13 amino acids. Trimming removed 2 bases from V and 8 bases from J, with 10 bases in between. CDR3 loop: CASSQMYGHEQFF. CDR3 in DNA: TGTGCCAGCAGCCAAATGTACGGACATGAGCAGTTCTTC.

Remarks on this clonotype: A much larger clone lies a single base off, so this may be a read error. The chain uses TRBV28 and TRBJ2-7; D unclear. The germline V gene encodes CDR1 MDHEN and CDR2 SYDVKM. V lost 5 bases to trimming and J lost 6 bases, with 14 bases between them. CDR3 length: 13 amino acids. The CDR3 here is CASSISMYGEQYF. The DNA of the CDR3 is TGTGCCAGCAGTATCTCAATGTATGGCGAGCAGTACTTC.

This clonotype has a count of ten or more. The rearrangement links TRBV6-1 to TRBJ1-5; perhaps TRBD1 as D (6 bases). Germline V gene data show CDR1 as MNHNS and CDR2 as SASEGT. The V end lost 1 base, the J end lost 3 bases, and 10 bases lay between the germline ends. The CDR3 extends over 15 amino acids. This chain's CDR3 is CASSEETGHNQPQHF. Here the CDR3 DNA reads TGTGCCAGCAGTGAAGAAACAGGGCACAATCAGCCCCAGCATTTT.

The CDR3 DNA follows: TGTGCCTGGAGTTCCCCGGGACAGCTCTCCTACGAGCAGTACTTC. This encodes CAWSSPGQLSYEQYF. This chain joins TRBV30 and TRBJ2-7, with 7 bases aligning to TRBD1. With V trimmed by 2 bases and J by 0 bases, 7 bases remained unmatched. CDR1 is GTSNPN and CDR2 is SVGIG in the germline V gene (reference sequence). The CDR3 sequence is 15 residues long.

About this clonotype itself: A read error is possible here, since a much larger clone lies one base away. The chain combines TRBV20-1 with TRBJ1-6; 7 nucleotides agree with TRBD1. CDR1 is DFQATT, CDR2 SNEGSKA, per germline (reference sequence). The CDR3 runs 13 residues. For the CDR3, the DNA is TGCAGTGCCCCTGACAGGGTAAATTCACCCCCCCACTTT. This codes for CSAPDRVNSPPHF.